The rows below give T cell receptor beta chains drawn from one sample of a study of blood T cells in healthy people across ages. Via MiXCR, TCRdb re-called the 5' RACE reads, giving one row per CDR3 protein. This table has roughly 1,800,000 distinct CDR3 sequences, around half appearing once. The material sequenced was blood. The source is a woman between 35 and 50 years old in good health. Both conserved end residues are part of each CDR3. A D gene is named only where the DNA matches it firmly. Clone size, where shown, is once, few, many, or a class for clones that have expanded.

TRBD1	TRBV20-1	TRBJ1-2	many	TGCAGTGCTAGAACGCAGGGGGCGGGTGGCTACACCTTC	CSARTQGAGGYTF
-	TRBV7-9	TRBJ1-5	-	TGTGCCAGCAGCTTGATTCAGGGACCGGATAGCAATCAGCCCCAGCATTTT	CASSLIQGPDSNQPQHF
TRBD1	TRBV27	TRBJ2-3	-	TGTGCCAGCAGTCCCTATCCCTTGCGACAGGGTAGGGCAGATACGCAGTATTTT	CASSPYPLRQGRADTQYF
-	TRBV28	TRBJ1-2	-	TGTGCCACCCAAGAGGGAAACTATGGCTACACCTTC	CATQEGNYGYTF
-	TRBV27	TRBJ2-6	-	TGTGCCAGCAGTTTTTGGTCGGGACTCACGAGCTCTGGGGCCAACGTCCTGACTTTC	CASSFWSGLTSSGANVLTF
TRBD1	TRBV6-2/TRBV6-3	TRBJ2-1	-	TGTGCCAGCTCCCGAATACGTAGACAGGGGGCCTACAATGAGCAGTTCTTC	CASSRIRRQGAYNEQFF
TRBD2	TRBV10-3	TRBJ2-3	-	TGTGCCGCCTCCTCCCTAGCGGGGGGCTACGGAGATATGCAGTATTTT	CAASSLAGGYGDMQYF
-	TRBV27	TRBJ2-5	few	TGTGCCAGCAGTTTTCGGTCTATTGGGGGGCGAATAGAGACCCAGTACTTC	CASSFRSIGGRIETQYF
-	TRBV6-2/TRBV6-3	TRBJ1-1	few	TGTGCCAGCAGTCCCGTCGGGAACACTGAAGCTTTCTTT	CASSPVGNTEAFF
TRBD1	TRBV6-1	TRBJ2-2	-	TGTGCCAGCAGTCCCGACAGGGGGCTCACCGGGGAGCTGTTTTTT	CASSPDRGLTGELFF
TRBD2	TRBV7-3	TRBJ2-1	few	TGTGCCAGCAGCTTATCCCTAGCGGGGGGTGGGAATGAGCAGTTCTTC	CASSLSLAGGGNEQFF
-	TRBV4-1	TRBJ2-4	-	TGCGCCAGCAGCCAGCATTCCCCTGGCAAAAACATTCAGTACTTC	CASSQHSPGKNIQYF
-	TRBV27	TRBJ2-3	few	TGTGCCAGCAGTCCTCTCGGGCAGGAACTCCGCACAGATACGCAGTATTTT	CASSPLGQELRTDTQYF
TRBD2	TRBV7-7	TRBJ2-5	few	TGTGCTAGCAGCTTAGGTAGCGGGGGGACTCAAGAGACCCAGTACTTC	CASSLGSGGTQETQYF
TRBD1	TRBV29-1	TRBJ2-7	many	TGCAGCGTTACCGGGACAGGGGCCTACGAGCAGTACTTC	CSVTGTGAYEQYF
TRBD1	TRBV6-5	TRBJ2-7	few	TGTGCCAGTGCCCGGACAGGACGGTTTTACGAGCAGTACTTC	CASARTGRFYEQYF
-	TRBV7-2	TRBJ2-1	-	TGTGCCAGCAGCAAAGGGGGAGACGGAGAGCAGTTCTTC	CASSKGGDGEQFF
-	TRBV7-9	TRBJ2-2	-	TGTGCCAGCAGCTTAATCATGTCCGGGGAGCTGTTTTTT	CASSLIMSGELFF
TRBD1	TRBV5-1	TRBJ1-4	-	TGCGCCAGCAGGTTGGGGGACAGGGAAAATGAAGAACTGTTTTTT	CASRLGDRENEELFF
TRBD2	TRBV3-1	TRBJ2-1	once	TGTGCCAGCAGCCAAGAGGGCTGGACTAGCGGGGGAGGTGAGCAGTTCTTC	CASSQEGWTSGGGEQFF
-	TRBV5-6	TRBJ2-3	-	TGTGCCAGCAGACCCGGTCGACAGGTTTACACAGATACGCAGTATTTT	CASRPGRQVYTDTQYF
TRBD1	TRBV6-5	TRBJ2-5	-	TGTGCCAGCAGTACCCCAGGGGGCCTCGAGACCCAGTACTTC	CASSTPGGLETQYF
-	TRBV7-9	TRBJ2-1	few	TGTGCCAGCAGCTTCCCTGGGGAGAGTGAGCAGTTCTTC	CASSFPGESEQFF
-	TRBV9	TRBJ2-7	few	TGTGCCAGCAGCGTAGGCACAGGGTGGTACTACGAGCAGTACTTC	CASSVGTGWYYEQYF
-	TRBV28	TRBJ2-5	-	TGTGCCAGCGAGAGGGGCACGGAAGAGCAGTACTTC	CASERGTEEQYF
TRBD1	TRBV27	TRBJ1-5	-	TGTGCCAGCAGTTTCGGGACAGACCATCAGCCCCAGCATTTT	CASSFGTDHQPQHF
-	TRBV27	TRBJ2-5	-	TGTGCCAGCAGTTTTATAGGGCCAGAGACCCAGTACTTC	CASSFIGPETQYF
-	TRBV6-1	TRBJ1-2	-	TGTGCCAGTAGTGAAGTACGAACGGATGGCTACACCTTC	CASSEVRTDGYTF
-	TRBV7-2	TRBJ2-1	few	TGTGCCAGCAGCCCGATGGATGAGCAGTTCTTC	CASSPMDEQFF
-	TRBV4-2	TRBJ2-7	-	TGTGCCAGCAGCCAAGACCTCGCGGCCCACGAGCAGTACTTC	CASSQDLAAHEQYF
-	TRBV7-2	TRBJ2-1	-	TGCGCCCGCAGCTTAACAACAGGGTCCTACAATGAGCAGTTCTTC	CARSLTTGSYNEQFF
TRBD2	TRBV2	TRBJ2-1	few	TGTGCCAGCAGTGAAATAAGCGGGGGGGCGAATGAGCAGTTCTTC	CASSEISGGANEQFF
TRBD1	TRBV10-3	TRBJ2-1	few	TGTGCCATCAGTGAGTCAGGGACAGGGGGTATTGAGCAGTTCTTC	CAISESGTGGIEQFF
TRBD2	TRBV24-1	TRBJ2-3	-	TGTGCCGCCCAAAGCCCCAACGCGGGGGTCGGCACAGATACGCAGTATTTT	CAAQSPNAGVGTDTQYF
TRBD2	TRBV7-2	TRBJ2-3	-	TGTGCCAGCAGCTCAAGGACTAGCGGGGGGTCAGATACGCAGTATTTT	CASSSRTSGGSDTQYF
TRBD2	TRBV6-2/TRBV6-3	TRBJ2-1	few	TGTGCCAGCAGTTACTCTGTTGATGGGAGGCTAGCGGGGGGGTACAATGAGCAGTTCTTC	CASSYSVDGRLAGGYNEQFF
TRBD2	TRBV20-1	TRBJ2-3	-	TGCAGTGCTTCTACTCTAACTAGCGGAATAAGCACAGATACGCAGTATTTT	CSASTLTSGISTDTQYF
-	TRBV6-5	TRBJ1-5	once	TGTGCCAGCTCCCCACAGGCCGACGACCCGCATCAGCCCCAGCATTTT	CASSPQADDPHQPQHF
TRBD1	TRBV20-1	TRBJ2-5	-	TGCAGTGGGCCGGGACAGGGTTGGGAGACCCAGTACTTC	CSGPGQGWETQYF
-	TRBV9	TRBJ2-7	-	TGTGCCAGCAGCGAAGGACAGAGCCTAACCGCCTACGAGCAGTACTTC	CASSEGQSLTAYEQYF
-	TRBV28	TRBJ2-7	-	TGTGCCAGCAGCGACAGTTCCCCGCGCTACGAGCAGTACTTC	CASSDSSPRYEQYF
TRBD2	TRBV19	TRBJ2-5	-	TGTGCCAGTAGTACGGGACTAGCACAGGGCGAGACCCAGTACTTC	CASSTGLAQGETQYF
-	TRBV6-5	TRBJ1-6	-	TGTGCCAGCAGTTTCCCCGGCGGAAATTCACCCCTCCACTTT	CASSFPGGNSPLHF
-	TRBV15	TRBJ2-2	-	TGTGCCACCAGCGTTCGGAGGGGCGGAACCGGGGAGCTGTTTTTT	CATSVRRGGTGELFF
-	TRBV4-1	TRBJ2-7	few	TGCGCCAGCAGCCAACGGGGGAGCTCCTACGAGCAGTACTTC	CASSQRGSSYEQYF
-	TRBV6-1	TRBJ1-2	once	TGTGCCAGCGAAATACAGGGTAGCTATGGCTACACCTTC	CASEIQGSYGYTF
TRBD1	TRBV20-1	TRBJ1-2	-	TGCAGTGCTAGAGATCGGGGACAGAGATACTACACCTTC	CSARDRGQRYYTF
TRBD1	TRBV20-1	TRBJ1-2	few	TGCAGTGCTCCCGGGACAGGGTCCAACAACCCCCCTAACTATGGCTACACCTTC	CSAPGTGSNNPPNYGYTF
-	TRBV7-9	TRBJ2-5	-	TGTGCCAGCAGCCCCGGGACCCAGGCTGAGACCCAGTACTTC	CASSPGTQAETQYF
-	TRBV12-3/TRBV12-4	TRBJ1-1	few	TGTGCCAGCAGTCCGACCGACGGGGCTGCTGAAGCTTTCTTT	CASSPTDGAAEAFF
TRBD2	TRBV11-2	TRBJ2-3	-	TGTGCCAGCAGCTTGACTAGCGGGGGAGGACCTATTACAGATACGCAGTATTTT	CASSLTSGGGPITDTQYF
TRBD2	TRBV12-3/TRBV12-4	TRBJ2-5	few	TGTGCCAGCAGTTTGTTCGGCGGGGGTGGAGAGACCCAGTACTTC	CASSLFGGGGETQYF
TRBD2	TRBV6-5	TRBJ2-1	few	TGTGCCAGCCGGACTAGCTCCTACAATGAGCAGTTCTTC	CASRTSSYNEQFF